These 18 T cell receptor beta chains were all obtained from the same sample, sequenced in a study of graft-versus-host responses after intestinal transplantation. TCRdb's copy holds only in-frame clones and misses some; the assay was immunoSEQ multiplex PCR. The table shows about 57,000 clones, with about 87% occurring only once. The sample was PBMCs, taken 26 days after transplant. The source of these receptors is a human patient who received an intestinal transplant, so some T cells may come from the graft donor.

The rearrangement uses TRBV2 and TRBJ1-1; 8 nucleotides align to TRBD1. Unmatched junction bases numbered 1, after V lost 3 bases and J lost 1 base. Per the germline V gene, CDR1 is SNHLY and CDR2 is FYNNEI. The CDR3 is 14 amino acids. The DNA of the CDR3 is TGTGCCAGCAGTGACAGGGGGCCGAACACTGAAGCTTTCTTT. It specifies CASSDRGPNTEAFF. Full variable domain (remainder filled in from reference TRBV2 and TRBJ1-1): EPEVTQTPSHQVTQMGQEVILRCVPISNHLYFYWYRQILGQKVEFLVSFYNNEISEKSEIFDDQFSVERPDGSNFTLKIRSTKLEDSAMYFCASSDRGPNTEAFFGQGTRLTVV.

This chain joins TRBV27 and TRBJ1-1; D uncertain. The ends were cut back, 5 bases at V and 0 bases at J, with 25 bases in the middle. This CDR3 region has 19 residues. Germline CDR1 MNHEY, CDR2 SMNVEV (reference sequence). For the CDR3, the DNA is TGTGCCAGCAGTGTTGACCTTGGGTCCAACGACAAACTGAACACTGAAGCTTTCTTT. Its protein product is CASSVDLGSNDKLNTEAFF.

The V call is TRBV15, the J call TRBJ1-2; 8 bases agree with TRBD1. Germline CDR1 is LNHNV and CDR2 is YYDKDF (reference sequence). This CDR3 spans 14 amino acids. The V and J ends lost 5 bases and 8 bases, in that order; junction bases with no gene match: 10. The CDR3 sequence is CATSPKTGVAGYTF. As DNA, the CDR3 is TGTGCCACCAGCCCGAAGACAGGGGTCGCGGGCTACACCTTC.

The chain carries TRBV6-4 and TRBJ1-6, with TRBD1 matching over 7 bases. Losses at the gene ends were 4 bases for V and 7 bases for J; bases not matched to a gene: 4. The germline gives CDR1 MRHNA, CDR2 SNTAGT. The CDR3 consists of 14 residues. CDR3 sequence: CASSVSGGNSPLHF. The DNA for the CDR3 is TGTGCCAGCAGTGTGTCAGGGGGGAATTCACCCCTCCACTTT.

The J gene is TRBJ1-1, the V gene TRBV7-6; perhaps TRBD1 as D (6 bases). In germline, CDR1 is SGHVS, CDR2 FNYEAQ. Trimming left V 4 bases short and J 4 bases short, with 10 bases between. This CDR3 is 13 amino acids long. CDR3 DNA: TGTGCCAGCAGCTCCGTGGACAGCACTGAAGCTTTCTTT. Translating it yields CASSSVDSTEAFF.

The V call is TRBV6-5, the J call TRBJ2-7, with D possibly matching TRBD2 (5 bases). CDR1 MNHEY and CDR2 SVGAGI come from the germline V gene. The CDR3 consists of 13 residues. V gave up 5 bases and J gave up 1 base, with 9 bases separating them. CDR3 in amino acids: CASSKRGSYEQYV. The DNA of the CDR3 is TGTGCCAGCAGTAAGCGAGGGTCCTACGAGCAGTACGTC.

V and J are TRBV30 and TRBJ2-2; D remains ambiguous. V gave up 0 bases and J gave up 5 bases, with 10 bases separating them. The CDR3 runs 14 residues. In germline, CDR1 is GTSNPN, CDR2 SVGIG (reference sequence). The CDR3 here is CAWSVIQFTGELFF. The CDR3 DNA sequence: TGTGCCTGGAGTGTAATCCAGTTTACCGGGGAGCTGTTTTTT.

This CDR3 is CASSLYLSTDTQYF. Here the CDR3 DNA reads TGTGCCAGCAGCCTTTATTTGAGCACAGATACGCAGTATTTT. V gene TRBV7-2 combines with J gene TRBJ2-3; D ambiguous. Germline CDR1 is SGHTA and CDR2 is FQGNSA. Trimming stripped 5 bases from V and 0 bases from J, with 9 bases between. This CDR3 is built from 14 residues.

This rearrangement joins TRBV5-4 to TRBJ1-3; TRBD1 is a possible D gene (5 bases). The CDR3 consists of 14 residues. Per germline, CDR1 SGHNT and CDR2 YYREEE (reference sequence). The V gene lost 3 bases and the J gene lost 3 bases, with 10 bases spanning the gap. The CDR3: CASSSQGFGNTIYF. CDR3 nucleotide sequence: TGTGCCAGCAGCTCGCAGGGTTTTGGAAACACCATATATTTT.

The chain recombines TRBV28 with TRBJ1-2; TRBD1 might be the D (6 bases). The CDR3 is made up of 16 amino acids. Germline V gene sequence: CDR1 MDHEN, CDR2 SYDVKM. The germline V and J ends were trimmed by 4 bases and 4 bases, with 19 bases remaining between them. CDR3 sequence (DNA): TGTGCCAGCAGTTCAACGGGACACTCTTTTACCTATGGCTACACCTTC. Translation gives CASSSTGHSFTYGYTF.

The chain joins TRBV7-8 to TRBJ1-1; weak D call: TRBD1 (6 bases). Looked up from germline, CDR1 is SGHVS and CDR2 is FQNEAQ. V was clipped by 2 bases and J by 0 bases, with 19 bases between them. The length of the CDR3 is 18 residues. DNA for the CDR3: TGTGCCAGCAGCTTAAGGAGTAGGGGGAAGTGGGTGAACACTGAAGCTTTCTTT. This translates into CASSLRSRGKWVNTEAFF.

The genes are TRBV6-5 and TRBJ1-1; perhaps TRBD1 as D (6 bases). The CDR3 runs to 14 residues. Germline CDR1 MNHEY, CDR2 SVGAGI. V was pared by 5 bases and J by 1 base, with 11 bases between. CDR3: CASSPGTQNTEAFF. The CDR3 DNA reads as TGTGCCAGCAGTCCCGGGACACAGAACACTGAAGCTTTCTTT.

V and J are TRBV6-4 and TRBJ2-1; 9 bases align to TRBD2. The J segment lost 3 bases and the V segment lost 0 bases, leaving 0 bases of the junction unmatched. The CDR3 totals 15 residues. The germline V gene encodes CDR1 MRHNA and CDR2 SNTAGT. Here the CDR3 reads CASSDSRGGYNEQFF. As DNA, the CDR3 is TGTGCCAGCAGTGACTCGCGGGGGGGCTACAATGAGCAGTTCTTC.

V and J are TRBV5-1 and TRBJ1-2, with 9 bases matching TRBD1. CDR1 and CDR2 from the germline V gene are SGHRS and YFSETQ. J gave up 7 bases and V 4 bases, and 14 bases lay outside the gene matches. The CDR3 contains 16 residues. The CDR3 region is CASSPGGTGPGGGYTF. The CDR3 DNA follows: TGCGCCAGCAGCCCGGGCGGGACAGGGCCTGGGGGTGGCTACACCTTC.

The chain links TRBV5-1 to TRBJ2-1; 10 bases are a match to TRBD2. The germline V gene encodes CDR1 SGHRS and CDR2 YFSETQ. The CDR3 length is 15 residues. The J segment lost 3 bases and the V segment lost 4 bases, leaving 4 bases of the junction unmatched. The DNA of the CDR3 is TGCGCCAGCAGCACGGGACTAGCGTACTACAATGAGCAGTTCTTC. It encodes CASSTGLAYYNEQFF.

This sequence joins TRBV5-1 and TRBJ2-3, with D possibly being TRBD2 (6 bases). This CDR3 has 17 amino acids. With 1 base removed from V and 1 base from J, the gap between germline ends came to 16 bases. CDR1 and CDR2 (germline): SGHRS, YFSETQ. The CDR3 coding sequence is TGCGCCAGCAGCTTGCGGGGACTGGTCACGGGCACAGATACGCAGTATTTT. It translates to CASSLRGLVTGTDTQYF.

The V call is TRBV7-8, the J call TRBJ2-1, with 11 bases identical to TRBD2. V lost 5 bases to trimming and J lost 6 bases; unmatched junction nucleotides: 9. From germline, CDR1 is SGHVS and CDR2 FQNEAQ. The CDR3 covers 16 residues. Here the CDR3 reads CASSPYSGGAINEQFF. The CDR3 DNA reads TGTGCCAGCAGCCCCTATAGCGGGGGGGCCATCAATGAGCAGTTCTTC. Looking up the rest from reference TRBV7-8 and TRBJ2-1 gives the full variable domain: GAGVSQSPRYKVAKRGQDVALRCDPISGHVSLFWYQQALGQGPEFLTYFQNEAQLDKSGLPSDRFFAERPEGSVSTLKIQRTQQEDSAVYLCASSPYSGGAINEQFFGPGTRLTVL.

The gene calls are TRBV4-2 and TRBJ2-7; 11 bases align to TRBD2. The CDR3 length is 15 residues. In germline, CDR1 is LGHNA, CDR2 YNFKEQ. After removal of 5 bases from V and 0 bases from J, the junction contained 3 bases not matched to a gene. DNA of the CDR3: TGTGCCAGCAGCACGGGACTAGCGGACTCCTACGAGCAGTACTTC. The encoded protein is CASSTGLADSYEQYF.